The 26 T cell receptor beta chains reported below all come from one sample, sequenced in a study of control samples from healthy donors and cancer patients. Measured with immunoSEQ multiplex PCR; TCRdb has only the in-frame clones, and not every one. Of 120,000 or so clones listed, more than 75% are singletons. The sequenced material came from blood. The source is a man aged 25 to 40 in good health.

The chain employs TRBV7-9 and TRBJ2-7, with D perhaps matching TRBD2 (5 bases). Germline V lookup: CDR1 SEHNR, CDR2 FQNEAQ (reference sequence). Trimming pared 1 base from V and 4 bases from J, leaving 11 bases between. This CDR3 contains 14 residues. CDR3 sequence (DNA): TGTGCCAGCAGCTTAGGAGATAGCGTATACGAGCAGTACTTC. This gives the protein CASSLGDSVYEQYF.

This clone was recorded once. This CDR3 is also generated by other DNA sequences in the sample. The chain has TRBV5-6 and TRBJ1-5; 7 nucleotides line up with TRBD1. The trim removed 0 bases at V and 4 bases at J, leaving 4 bases unmatched. Germline V CDR1 and CDR2: SGHDT, YYEEEE. CDR3 length: 15 residues. This CDR3 is CASSLGTGENQPQHF. CDR3 DNA: TGTGCCAGCAGCTTGGGGACAGGAGAGAATCAGCCCCAGCATTTT.

The rearrangement uses TRBV5-8 and TRBJ1-2; D call uncertain. The V and J ends lost 0 bases and 0 bases respectively, with 9 bases between them. This CDR3 has 15 amino acids. CDR1 is SGHTS and CDR2 is YDEGEE in the germline V gene. This chain's CDR3 is CASSLGREANYGYTF. CDR3 nucleotides: TGTGCCAGCAGCTTGGGAAGGGAAGCTAACTATGGCTACACCTTC.

This clone was picked up one time. The chain has TRBV2 and TRBJ1-2; a weak D match, TRBD1 (5 bases). The CDR3 totals 14 residues. Germline loops: CDR1 SNHLY, CDR2 FYNNEI. V was cut by 2 bases and J by 4 bases, with 11 bases left in between. CDR3 coding DNA: TGTGCCAGCAGTGAACAGGGCGCGAGCTATGGCTACACCTTC. Its translation is CASSEQGASYGYTF.

The rearrangement uses TRBV5-1 and TRBJ2-5; D possibly uses TRBD1 or TRBD2 (5 bases each). The V end was cut by 2 bases, the J end by 2 bases, with 7 bases between. CDR1 SGHRS and CDR2 YFSETQ come from the germline V gene. The CDR3 has 13 residues. The CDR3 sequence: CASSLEGQETQYF. CDR3 nucleotide sequence: TGCGCCAGCAGCTTAGAGGGGCAAGAGACCCAGTACTTC.

The chain combines TRBV7-3 with TRBJ2-3, with D hard to call. In germline, CDR1 is SGHTA, CDR2 FQGTGA. CDR3 length equals 11 residues. Trimming pared 8 bases from V and 8 bases from J, leaving 11 bases between. CDR3 sequence reads: CASQLRGTQYF. The CDR3 coding sequence is TGTGCCAGCCAATTACGAGGTACGCAGTATTTT.

This clone appeared a single time. This sequence joins TRBV19 and TRBJ1-2; 7 nucleotides line up with TRBD1. Germline V gene data show CDR1 as LNHDA and CDR2 as SQIVND (reference sequence). The CDR3 sequence is 13 residues long. The J segment lost 6 bases and the V segment lost 6 bases, leaving 7 bases of the junction unmatched. The CDR3 DNA is TGTGCCAGTAGCCCCGGGACAGTCCATGGCTACACCTTC. The encoded protein is CASSPGTVHGYTF. Filled out from reference TRBV19 and TRBJ1-2, the complete variable domain reads DGGITQSPKYLFRKEGQNVTLSCEQNLNHDAMYWYRQDPGQGLRLIYYSQIVNDFQKGDIAEGYSVSREKKESFPLTVTSAQKNPTAFYLCASSPGTVHGYTFGSGTRLTVV.

This sequence joins TRBV30 and TRBJ2-5; 7 bases are a match to TRBD1. CDR1 GTSNPN and CDR2 SVGIG come from the germline V gene (reference sequence). The J segment lost 1 base and the V segment lost 2 bases, leaving 7 bases of the junction unmatched. The CDR3 runs to 15 residues. The CDR3 is CAWSSPTGTQETQYF. The DNA for the CDR3 is TGTGCCTGGAGTTCTCCGACAGGGACCCAAGAGACCCAGTACTTC. Drawing the rest from reference TRBV30 and TRBJ2-5, the complete variable domain is SQTIHQWPATLVQPVGSPLSLECTVEGTSNPNLYWYRQAAGRGLQLLFYSVGIGQISSEVPQNLSASRPQDRQFILSSKKLLLSDSGFYLCAWSSPTGTQETQYFGPGTRLLVL.

This clone was counted once. The rearrangement links TRBV5-1 to TRBJ2-5; no clear D gene. Trimming cost V 1 base and J 5 bases, with 21 bases left between them. The CDR3 has 17 residues. From germline, CDR1 is SGHRS and CDR2 YFSETQ. The CDR3 DNA is TGCGCCAGCAGCTTGACTGGTGGGCTTTACGAGCTGGAGACCCAGTACTTC. This translates into CASSLTGGLYELETQYF. The full variable domain, its missing parts supplied by reference TRBV5-1 and TRBJ2-5, is KAGVTQTPRYLIKTRGQQVTLSCSPISGHRSVSWYQQTPGQGLQFLFEYFSETQRNKGNFPGRFSGRQFSNSRSEMNVSTLELGDSALYLCASSLTGGLYELETQYFGPGTRLLVL.

CDR3 sequence reads: CASSELQGVGEAFF. CDR3 sequence (DNA): TGTGCCAGCAGTGAACTACAGGGAGTAGGTGAAGCTTTCTTT. The chain is built from TRBV25-1 and TRBJ1-1, with D perhaps TRBD1 (6 bases). V lost 2 bases and J lost 7, with 14 bases in between. Germline CDR1 is MGHDK and CDR2 is SYGVNS. The CDR3 has 14 amino acids.

The chain joins TRBV7-9 to TRBJ2-5; D is tentatively TRBD1 or TRBD2 (6 bases each). There are 15 residues in the CDR3. Trimming took 1 base from V and 6 from J, leaving 15 bases between them. The germline CDR1 and CDR2 sequences are SEHNR and FQNEAQ (reference sequence). CDR3 residues: CASSLEGGQGKTQYF. The CDR3 DNA follows: TGTGCCAGCAGCTTAGAAGGGGGGCAGGGAAAGACCCAGTACTTC.

The chain has TRBV5-1 and TRBJ1-2, with D possibly being TRBD1 (6 bases). The CDR3 consists of 13 residues. V was trimmed by 0 bases and J by 3 bases, leaving 6 bases between them. The germline gives CDR1 SGHRS, CDR2 YFSETQ. This CDR3 is CASSLEGDYGYTF. The CDR3 DNA follows: TGCGCCAGCAGCTTGGAGGGGGACTATGGCTACACCTTC.

This sequence joins TRBV7-9 and TRBJ1-5, with D unclear. Germline V gene data show CDR1 as SEHNR and CDR2 as FQNEAQ (reference sequence). The CDR3 covers 13 residues. The V gene lost 1 base and the J gene lost 4 bases, with 5 bases spanning the gap. CDR3 in amino acids: CASSLETNQPQHF. CDR3 in DNA: TGTGCCAGCAGCTTAGAAACGAATCAGCCCCAGCATTTT.

Worth noting for this clone: One end of the junction fails to match germline, which may point to a read error. This chain uses TRBV30 with TRBJ1-1, with unresolved D. This CDR3 spans 12 amino acids. Per germline, CDR1 GTSNPN and CDR2 SVGIG (reference sequence). The CDR3 coding sequence is TGTACCTGGGCCCTTGGGAAAACTGAAGCTTTCTTT. Translation: CTWALGKTEAFF. The variable domain in full, completed from reference TRBV30 and TRBJ1-1, reads SQTIHQWPATLVQPVGSPLSLECTVEGTSNPNLYWYRQAAGRGLQLLFYSVGIGQISSEVPQNLSASRPQDRQFILSSKKLLLSDSGFYLCTWALGKTEAFFGQGTRLTVV.

This clone has only one observation. The V gene is TRBV5-1, the J gene TRBJ1-5, with D possibly being TRBD1 (5 bases). Germline V gene lookup returns CDR1 SGHRS and CDR2 YFSETQ. Trimming pared 5 bases from V and 5 bases from J, leaving 11 bases between. The CDR3 is made up of 13 amino acids. CDR3 nucleotide sequence: TGCGCCAGCAGGCAGGGATTGGATCAGCCCCAGCATTTT. Protein sequence: CASRQGLDQPQHF. Full variable domain (rest looked up from reference TRBV5-1 and TRBJ1-5): KAGVTQTPRYLIKTRGQQVTLSCSPISGHRSVSWYQQTPGQGLQFLFEYFSETQRNKGNFPGRFSGRQFSNSRSEMNVSTLELGDSALYLCASRQGLDQPQHFGDGTRLSIL.

The genes are TRBV6-1 and TRBJ2-7; D is uncertain. V dropped 0 bases and J dropped 3 bases, with 6 bases sitting between them. This CDR3 region has 13 residues. Germline-derived CDR1 and CDR2 are MNHNS and SASEGT. CDR3 sequence: CASSEANGYEQYF. In nucleotides, the CDR3 is TGTGCCAGCAGTGAAGCTAATGGCTACGAGCAGTACTTC.

The chain joins TRBV4-1 to TRBJ1-4; D gene unclear. V was cut by 0 bases and J by 8 bases, with 16 bases left in between. The CDR3 loop spans 16 amino acids. Germline V gene lookup returns CDR1 MGHRA and CDR2 YSYEKL. CDR3 residues: CASSQEFSRLGEKLFF. The CDR3 nucleotides read TGCGCCAGCAGCCAAGAATTCAGCAGGCTGGGGGAAAAACTGTTTTTT.

This clone was picked up a small number of times. The chain couples TRBV7-8 to TRBJ1-4, with D uncertain. The CDR3 spans 16 residues. The ends were cut back, 4 bases at V and 8 bases at J, with 20 bases in the middle. The germline V gene encodes CDR1 SGHVS and CDR2 FQNEAQ. CDR3 sequence: CASSYALSGQHEKLFF. CDR3 nucleotide sequence: TGTGCCAGCAGCTACGCGCTGAGCGGGCAACACGAAAAACTGTTTTTT.

The V gene is TRBV7-8, the J gene TRBJ2-7, with 12 bases fitting TRBD2. CDR1 SGHVS and CDR2 FQNEAQ come from the germline V gene. Losses at the gene ends were 5 bases for V and 4 bases for J; bases not matched to a gene: 6. CDR3 size: 15 residues. CDR3 sequence (DNA): TGTGCCAGCAGCCCCGGACTAGCGGGGACTTACGAGCAGTACTTC. Its protein product is CASSPGLAGTYEQYF.

V and J are TRBV6-5 and TRBJ2-5, with 9 bases that match TRBD1. Germline V gene data show CDR1 as MNHEY and CDR2 as SVGAGI. V was pared by 6 bases and J by 5 bases, with 7 bases of the junction left unmatched. The CDR3 has 14 residues. CDR3 nucleotide sequence: TGTGCCAGCAGCCATACAGGGGGCAGGGAGACCCAGTACTTC. As protein: CASSHTGGRETQYF.

The CDR3 DNA is TGTGCCAGCTCCCCACCGGGGGGCCCTGGAAACACCATATATTTT. Translation: CASSPPGGPGNTIYF. The chain carries TRBV25-1 and TRBJ1-3; a possible D gene is TRBD1 (6 bases). Germline CDR1 is MGHDK and CDR2 is SYGVNS. The CDR3 runs 15 residues. V gave up 8 bases and J gave up 2 bases, with 16 bases separating them.

The count of this clone is one. The chain combines TRBV30 with TRBJ2-5; 11 positions match TRBD2. CDR3 length: 15 residues. Trimming at V came to 1 base and at J to 7 bases, leaving 8 bases not matched to a gene. CDR1 is GTSNPN and CDR2 is SVGIG in the germline V gene (reference sequence). The CDR3 coding sequence is TGTGCCTGGAGTGGCTCTAGCGGGGGGATTTGGACCCAGTACTTC. It specifies CAWSGSSGGIWTQYF.

This clone was recorded a few times. The chain carries TRBV4-1 and TRBJ2-6; no clear D gene. The CDR3 extends over 15 amino acids. Germline V lookup: CDR1 MGHRA, CDR2 YSYEKL. V lost 1 base to trimming and J lost 4 bases, with 8 bases between them. The CDR3 sequence: CASSQVGAGANVLTF. CDR3 bases: TGCGCCAGCAGCCAAGTCGGAGCAGGGGCCAACGTCCTGACTTTC.

The rearrangement uses TRBV10-3 and TRBJ1-1; D not resolved. The germline V and J ends were trimmed by 0 bases and 0 bases, with 8 bases remaining between them. The CDR3 covers 15 residues. CDR1 is ENHRY, CDR2 SYGVKD, per germline. This CDR3 reads CAISESTLMNTEAFF. CDR3 DNA: TGTGCCATCAGTGAGTCGACACTGATGAACACTGAAGCTTTCTTT.

This sequence joins TRBV4-1 and TRBJ2-1; tentatively, D is TRBD1 (6 bases). The CDR3 totals 18 residues. V lost 0 bases to trimming and J lost 5 bases, with 20 bases between them. From germline, CDR1 is MGHRA and CDR2 YSYEKL. The CDR3 DNA reads as TGCGCCAGCAGCCAAGATCAGCTGGTCCAGGGGCCTAACAATGAGCAGTTCTTC. It specifies CASSQDQLVQGPNNEQFF.

The rearrangement uses TRBV11-2 and TRBJ1-2; no firm D call. CDR1 and CDR2 (germline): SGHAT, FQNNGV. Trimming removed 5 bases at V and 1 base at J, with 2 bases between. CDR3 length: 11 residues. Here the CDR3 reads CASSNNYGYTF. DNA of the CDR3: TGTGCCAGCAGCAATAACTATGGCTACACCTTC.